This T cell receptor beta chain was recorded in a study of a mutant IDH1 vaccine in newly diagnosed glioma. Study as a whole: Sex distribution of treated patients was around 62% male and roughly 40% female; mean age was around 40 years. Every participant had undergone radiotherapy, temozolomide, or both before, and most underwent both. Findings and limits, study-wide: Variations in leading peripheral T cell clonotypes appeared to have no connection with pseudoprogression.

Sequencing used immunoSEQ multiplex PCR; TCRdb keeps in-frame clones, though not all of them. This table has about 38,000 clones, 78% appearing once. Points on this clone: Its cognate antigen is unknown.

Indicated time point: baseline, week 1 (first vaccination visit). Treatment in this sample: pre-vaccination baseline after standard-of-care therapy. Here the sequenced sample was PBMCs, taken from a glioma patient treated with radiotherapy, temozolomide or both. This clonotype originated in a man in his forties with glioma. Some clones in this sample may be carry-over from other donors' samples.

CDR3 nucleotides: TGTGCCAGCAGCTTAGCCGGGGCAGAGACCCAGTACTTC. Its translation: CASSLAGAETQYF. V and J are TRBV7-9 and TRBJ2-5; D tentatively reads TRBD1 or TRBD2 (5 bases each). The CDR3 extends over 13 amino acids. Trimming cost V 0 bases and J 4 bases, with 6 bases left between them. Germline V lookup: CDR1 SEHNR, CDR2 FQNEAQ (reference sequence).